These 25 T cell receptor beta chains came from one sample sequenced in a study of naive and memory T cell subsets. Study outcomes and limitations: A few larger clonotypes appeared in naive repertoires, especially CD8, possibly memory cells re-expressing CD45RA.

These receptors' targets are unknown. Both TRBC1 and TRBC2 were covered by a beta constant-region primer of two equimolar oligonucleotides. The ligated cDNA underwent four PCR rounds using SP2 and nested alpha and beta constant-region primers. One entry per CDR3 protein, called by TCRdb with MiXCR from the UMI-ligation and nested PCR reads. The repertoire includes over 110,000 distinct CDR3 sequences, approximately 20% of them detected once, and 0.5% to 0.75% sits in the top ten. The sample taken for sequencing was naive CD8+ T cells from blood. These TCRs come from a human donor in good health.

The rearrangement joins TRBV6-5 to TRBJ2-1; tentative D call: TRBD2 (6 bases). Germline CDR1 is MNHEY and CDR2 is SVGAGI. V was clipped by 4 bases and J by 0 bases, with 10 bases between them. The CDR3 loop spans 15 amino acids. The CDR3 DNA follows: TGTGCCAGCAGTTTTGGGGGGTACTCCTACAATGAGCAGTTCTTC. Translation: CASSFGGYSYNEQFF.

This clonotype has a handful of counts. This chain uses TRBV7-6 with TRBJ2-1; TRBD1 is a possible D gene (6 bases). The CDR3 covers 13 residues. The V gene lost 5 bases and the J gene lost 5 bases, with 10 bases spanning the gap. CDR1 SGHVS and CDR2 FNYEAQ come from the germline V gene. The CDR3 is CASSPWTDNEQFF. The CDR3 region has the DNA TGTGCCAGCAGCCCCTGGACAGACAATGAGCAGTTCTTC.

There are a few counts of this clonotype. The DNA of the CDR3 is TGCAGCGTTGAAAGCTACCGGGACAGCTCCTACGAGCAGTACTTC. This sequence encodes CSVESYRDSSYEQYF. The chain has TRBV29-1 and TRBJ2-7, with 7 nucleotides matching TRBD1. CDR3 length: 15 residues. Per germline, CDR1 SQVTM and CDR2 ANQGSEA. Unmatched junction bases numbered 7, after V lost 2 bases and J lost 0 bases.

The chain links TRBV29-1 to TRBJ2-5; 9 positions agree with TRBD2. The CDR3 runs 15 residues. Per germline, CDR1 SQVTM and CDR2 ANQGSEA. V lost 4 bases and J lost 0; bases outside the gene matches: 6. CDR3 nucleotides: TGCAGCGTTGGAAAGGCGGGGGGGTACCAAGAGACCCAGTACTTC. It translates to CSVGKAGGYQETQYF.

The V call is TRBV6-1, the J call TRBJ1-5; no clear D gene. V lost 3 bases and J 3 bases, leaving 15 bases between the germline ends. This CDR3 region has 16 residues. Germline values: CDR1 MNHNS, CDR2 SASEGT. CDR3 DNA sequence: TGTGCCAGCAGTGATTTCTGGGCTCTCCACAATCAGCCCCAGCATTTT. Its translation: CASSDFWALHNQPQHF.

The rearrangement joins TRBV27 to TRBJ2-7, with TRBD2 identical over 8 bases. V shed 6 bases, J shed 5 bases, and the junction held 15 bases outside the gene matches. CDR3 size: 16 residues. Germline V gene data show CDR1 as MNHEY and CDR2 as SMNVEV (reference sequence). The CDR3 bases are TGTGCCAGCAGGAACACCGGGGGGGCGGGAGTGAACGAGCAGTACTTC. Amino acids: CASRNTGGAGVNEQYF.

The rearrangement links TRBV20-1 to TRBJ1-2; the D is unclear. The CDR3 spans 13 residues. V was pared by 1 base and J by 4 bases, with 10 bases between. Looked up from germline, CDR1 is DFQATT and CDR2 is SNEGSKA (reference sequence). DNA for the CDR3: TGCAGTGCTAGAGGTTATACGGGCTATGGCTACACCTTC. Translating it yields CSARGYTGYGYTF.

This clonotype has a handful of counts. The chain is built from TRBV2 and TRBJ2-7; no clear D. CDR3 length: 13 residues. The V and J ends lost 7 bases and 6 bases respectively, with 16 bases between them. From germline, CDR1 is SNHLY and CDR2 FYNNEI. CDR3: CASILTRNGEQYF. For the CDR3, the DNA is TGTGCCAGCATCCTGACCCGAAACGGCGAGCAGTACTTC. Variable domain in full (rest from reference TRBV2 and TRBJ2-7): EPEVTQTPSHQVTQMGQEVILRCVPISNHLYFYWYRQILGQKVEFLVSFYNNEISEKSEIFDDQFSVERPDGSNFTLKIRSTKLEDSAMYFCASILTRNGEQYFGPGTRLTVT.

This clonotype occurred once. The DNA for the CDR3 is TGTGCCAGCAGCTTAGGGGGATCGCAATACGAGCAGTACTTC. Translated: CASSLGGSQYEQYF. This chain joins TRBV7-9 and TRBJ2-7, with no clear D. CDR3 size: 14 residues. The V gene's germline CDR1 is SEHNR and CDR2 FQNEAQ (reference sequence). V shed 1 base and J shed 4 bases, with 11 bases lying between them.

Here the CDR3 DNA reads TGTGCCAGCAGACCCGGGACAGGAGTCTACGAGCAGTACTTC. Its protein is CASRPGTGVYEQYF. The chain combines TRBV6-5 with TRBJ2-7; 8 bases match TRBD1. CDR3 length equals 14 residues. V trimming: 6 bases; J trimming: 3 bases; junction bases outside the gene matches: 7. Germline V gene lookup returns CDR1 MNHEY and CDR2 SVGAGI.

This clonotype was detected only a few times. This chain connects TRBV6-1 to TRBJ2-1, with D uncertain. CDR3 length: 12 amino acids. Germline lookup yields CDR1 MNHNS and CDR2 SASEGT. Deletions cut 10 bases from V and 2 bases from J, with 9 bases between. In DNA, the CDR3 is TGTGCCACTGTAGGGCCCTACAATGAGCAGTTCTTC. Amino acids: CATVGPYNEQFF.

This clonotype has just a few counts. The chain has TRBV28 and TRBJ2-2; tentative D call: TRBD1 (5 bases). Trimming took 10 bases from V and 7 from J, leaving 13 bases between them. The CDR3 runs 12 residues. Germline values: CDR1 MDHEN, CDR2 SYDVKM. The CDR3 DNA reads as TGTGCCACGCAAGGGGTGGGCGGGGAGCTGTTTTTT. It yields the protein CATQGVGGELFF.

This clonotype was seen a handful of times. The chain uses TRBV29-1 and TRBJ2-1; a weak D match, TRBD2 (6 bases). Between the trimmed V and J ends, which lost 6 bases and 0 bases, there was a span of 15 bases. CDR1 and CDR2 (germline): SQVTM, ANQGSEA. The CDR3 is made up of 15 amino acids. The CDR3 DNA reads TGCAGCGTCGGGACTCGCCTAAGCTCCTACAATGAGCAGTTCTTC. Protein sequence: CSVGTRLSSYNEQFF.

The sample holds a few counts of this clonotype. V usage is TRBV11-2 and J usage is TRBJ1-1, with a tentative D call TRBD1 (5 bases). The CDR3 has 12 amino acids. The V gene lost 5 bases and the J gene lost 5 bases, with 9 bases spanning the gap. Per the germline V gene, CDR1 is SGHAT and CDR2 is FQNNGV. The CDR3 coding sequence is TGTGCCAGCAGCCCGGGGCGAACTGAAGCTTTCTTT. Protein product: CASSPGRTEAFF.

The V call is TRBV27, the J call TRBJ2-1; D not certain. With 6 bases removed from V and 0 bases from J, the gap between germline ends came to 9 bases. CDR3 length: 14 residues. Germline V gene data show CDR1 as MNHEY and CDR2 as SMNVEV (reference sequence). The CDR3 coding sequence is TGTGCCAGCAGCGACGATAGCTCCTACAATGAGCAGTTCTTC. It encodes CASSDDSSYNEQFF.

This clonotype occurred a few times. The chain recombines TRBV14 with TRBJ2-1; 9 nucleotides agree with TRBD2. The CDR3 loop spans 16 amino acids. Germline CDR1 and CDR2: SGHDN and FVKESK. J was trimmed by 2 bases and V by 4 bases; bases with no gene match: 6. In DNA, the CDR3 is TGTGCCAGCAGCCCGAGACTAGCGGACGCCTACAATGAGCAGTTCTTC. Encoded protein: CASSPRLADAYNEQFF.

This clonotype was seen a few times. The DNA for the CDR3 is TGTGCCAGCAGCTTTAGCGGGGCCGGGCAAGATACGCAGTATTTT. This gives the protein CASSFSGAGQDTQYF. The rearrangement uses TRBV13 and TRBJ2-3, with TRBD2 matching 8 bases. Germline V CDR1 and CDR2: PRHDT, FYEKMQ (reference sequence). The CDR3 totals 15 residues. J gave up 5 bases and V 3 bases, and 7 bases lay outside the gene matches. The variable domain in full, with the rest retrieved from reference TRBV13 and TRBJ2-3, is AAGVIQSPRHLIKEKRETATLKCYPIPRHDTVYWYQQGPGQDPQFLISFYEKMQSDKGSIPDRFSAQQFSDYHSELNMSSLELGDSALYFCASSFSGAGQDTQYFGPGTRLTVL.

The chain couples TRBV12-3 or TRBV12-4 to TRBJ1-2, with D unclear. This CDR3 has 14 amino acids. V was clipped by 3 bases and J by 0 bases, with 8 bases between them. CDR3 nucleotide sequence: TGTGCCAGCAGTTTCTTCACCCCTAACTATGGCTACACCTTC. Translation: CASSFFTPNYGYTF.

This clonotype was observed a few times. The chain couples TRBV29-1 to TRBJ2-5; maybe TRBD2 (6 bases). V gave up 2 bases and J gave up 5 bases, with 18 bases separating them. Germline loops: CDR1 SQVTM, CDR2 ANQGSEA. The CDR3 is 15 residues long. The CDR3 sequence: CSVESAEGRGETQYF. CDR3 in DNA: TGCAGCGTTGAATCGGCGGAGGGGCGGGGTGAGACCCAGTACTTC.

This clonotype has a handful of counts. The CDR3 loop is CSARDLGVTNEKLFF. The CDR3 DNA sequence: TGCAGTGCTAGAGATCTCGGGGTAACTAATGAAAAACTGTTTTTT. This sequence joins TRBV20-1 and TRBJ1-4, with D unresolved. The CDR3 totals 15 residues. The V gene's germline CDR1 is DFQATT and CDR2 SNEGSKA (reference sequence). Deletions cut 0 bases from V and 1 base from J, with 9 bases between.

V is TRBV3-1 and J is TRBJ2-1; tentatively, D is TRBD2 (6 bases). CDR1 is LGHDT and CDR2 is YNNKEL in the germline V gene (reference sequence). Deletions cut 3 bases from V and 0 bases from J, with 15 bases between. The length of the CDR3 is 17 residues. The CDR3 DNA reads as TGTGCCAGCAGCCAGTACCTAGCGCCGAGCTCCTACAATGAGCAGTTCTTC. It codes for CASSQYLAPSSYNEQFF.

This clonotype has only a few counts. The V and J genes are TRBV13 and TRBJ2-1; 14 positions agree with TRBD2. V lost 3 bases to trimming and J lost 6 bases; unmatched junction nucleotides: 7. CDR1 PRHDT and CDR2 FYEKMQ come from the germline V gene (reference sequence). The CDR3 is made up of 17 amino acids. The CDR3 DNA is TGTGCCAGCAGCTTCCGACTAGCGGGAGGGCCCGGCAATGAGCAGTTCTTC. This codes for CASSFRLAGGPGNEQFF.

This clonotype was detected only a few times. CDR3 protein: CAVMDTLSGYTF. The CDR3 DNA reads as TGTGCCGTAATGGACACCCTGAGTGGCTACACCTTC. This sequence joins TRBV27 and TRBJ1-2; D may be TRBD1 (5 bases). Germline V gives CDR1 MNHEY, CDR2 SMNVEV (reference sequence). The CDR3 length is 12 residues. Trimming took off 11 bases at V and 7 bases at J, with 17 bases between the two ends.

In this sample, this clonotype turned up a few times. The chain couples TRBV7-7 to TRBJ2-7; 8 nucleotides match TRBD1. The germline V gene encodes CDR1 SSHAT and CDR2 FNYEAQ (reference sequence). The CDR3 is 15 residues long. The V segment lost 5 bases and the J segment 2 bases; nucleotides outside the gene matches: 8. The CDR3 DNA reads TGTGCCAGCAGCCCCGAACCGGGACAGGCCTACGAGCAGTACTTC. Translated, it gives CASSPEPGQAYEQYF. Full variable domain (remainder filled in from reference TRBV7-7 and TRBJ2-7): GAGVSQSPRYKVTKRGQDVTLRCDPISSHATLYWYQQALGQGPEFLTYFNYEAQPDKSGLPSDRFSAERPEGSISTLTIQRTEQRDSAMYRCASSPEPGQAYEQYFGPGTRLTVT.

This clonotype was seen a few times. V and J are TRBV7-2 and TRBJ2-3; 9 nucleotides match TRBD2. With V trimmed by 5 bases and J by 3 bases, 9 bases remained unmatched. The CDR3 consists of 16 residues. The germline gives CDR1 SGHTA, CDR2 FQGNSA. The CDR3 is CASSPGLALFTDTQYF. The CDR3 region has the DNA TGTGCCAGCAGCCCGGGACTAGCCCTTTTTACAGATACGCAGTATTTT.